Below, 25 T cell receptor beta chains from the same sample are listed, as sequenced in a study of regulatory T cells in long-lasting Graves disease. Time point specified: persistent/refractory GD, antithyroid drugs over 5 years with positive TRAb. There was RNA extracted from PBMCs, and the TCR library was made from it. Combining iRepertoire HTBI primers with Arm-PCR of CDR3 regions, the authors built TCR beta libraries. TCRdb itself ran the multiplex PCR reads through MiXCR, one entry per CDR3 protein. Of roughly 700,000 distinct CDR3 sequences in the sample, about 32% were seen once. The specimen comprised peripheral blood mononuclear cells (PBMCs), sampled when the disease was refractory, from a patient treated with antithyroid drugs. The source of these receptors is a female donor with Graves disease.

This clonotype was observed a single time. The chain joins TRBV29-1 to TRBJ1-1; TRBD1 might be the D (5 bases). CDR1 and CDR2 from the germline V gene are SQVTM and ANQGSEA. Trimming left V 5 bases short and J 2 bases short, with 12 bases between. The CDR3 is made up of 13 amino acids. The CDR3 DNA is TGCAGCGTTCCGGGACTCATAAACACTGAAGCTTTCTTT. Translating gives CSVPGLINTEAFF.

As to this clonotype: Just one base apart from a much larger clone, this may be a read error. Since no conserved phenylalanine or tryptophan closes the CDR3, a read error is the likely cause. The V gene is TRBV6-5, the J gene TRBJ1-2; 9 nucleotides align to TRBD1. The V segment lost 4 bases and the J segment 4 bases; nucleotides outside the gene matches: 7. Germline-derived CDR1 and CDR2 are MNHEY and SVGAGI. This CDR3 is 15 amino acids long. CDR3 protein: CASSSEGTGRYGYTL. In nucleotides, the CDR3 is TGTGCCAGCAGTTCTGAAGGGACAGGGCGCTATGGCTACACCCTC.

The chain carries TRBV10-3 and TRBJ1-5, with a possible D match to TRBD1 (5 bases). The germline V and J ends were trimmed by 3 bases and 0 bases, with 12 bases remaining between them. Germline V gene data show CDR1 as ENHRY and CDR2 as SYGVKD. The CDR3 is made up of 16 amino acids. The CDR3 DNA follows: TGTGCCATCAGTGACGGGGGACGGAGTAGCAATCAGCCCCAGCATTTT. Translation gives CAISDGGRSSNQPQHF.

The rearrangement uses TRBV5-4 and TRBJ1-6; 11 bases align to TRBD1. The CDR3 has 14 amino acids. The V and J ends lost 5 bases and 13 bases, in that order; junction bases with no gene match: 8. Germline V CDR1 and CDR2: SGHNT, YYREEE (reference sequence). CDR3 nucleotide sequence: TGTGCCAGCAGGCTGGACAGGGGGCGCGCCCCCCTCCACTTT. This encodes CASRLDRGRAPLHF.

This clonotype was detected ten times or more. The chain is built from TRBV7-8 and TRBJ2-1, with 8 positions matching TRBD2. The CDR3 spans 13 residues. Per germline, CDR1 SGHVS and CDR2 FQNEAQ. Trimming cost V 3 bases and J 7 bases; bases outside gene matches: 2. The CDR3: CASSLVAGNEQFF. DNA for the CDR3: TGTGCCAGCAGCTTGGTAGCGGGGAATGAGCAGTTCTTC.

This chain connects TRBV7-9 to TRBJ2-5; 12 nucleotides line up with TRBD2. Per the germline V gene, CDR1 is SEHNR and CDR2 is FQNEAQ (reference sequence). This CDR3 region has 15 residues. The J segment lost 5 bases and the V segment lost 5 bases, leaving 6 bases of the junction unmatched. CDR3 coding DNA: TGTGCCAGCAGCCAGACTAGCGGGAGCCGGGAGACCCAGTACTTC. Its protein product is CASSQTSGSRETQYF.

In regard to this clonotype: At one of its ends the junction is not consistent with the germline gene, which may arise from a read error. V and J are TRBV28 and TRBJ1-1; the D is unclear. The germline CDR1 and CDR2 sequences are MDHEN and SYDVKM. This CDR3 has 12 amino acids. Here the CDR3 reads CASSLSNPEAFF. CDR3 coding DNA: TGTGCCAGCAGTTTATCGAACCCTGAAGCTTTCTTT.

The CDR3 loop is CASSFTGFGEGPEAQYF. The CDR3 DNA sequence: TGTGCCAGCAGCTTCACAGGGTTTGGCGAGGGCCCTGAGGCCCAGTACTTC. J is TRBJ2-5 and V is TRBV7-9; a possible D gene is TRBD1 (6 bases). This CDR3 contains 17 residues. CDR1 and CDR2 from the germline V gene are SEHNR and FQNEAQ (reference sequence). With 3 bases removed from V and 9 bases from J, the gap between germline ends came to 26 bases.

This clonotype has just a few counts. The chain is built from TRBV29-1 and TRBJ1-2; D remains unclear. CDR1 is SQVTM, CDR2 ANQGSEA, per germline. This CDR3 comprises 13 residues. Trimming took 4 bases from V and 8 from J, leaving 17 bases between them. CDR3 sequence: CSVGIRDTQGYTF. The DNA for the CDR3 is TGCAGCGTTGGTATCAGAGATACGCAAGGCTACACCTTC.

The chain is built from TRBV7-9 and TRBJ1-4, with D possibly being TRBD1 (6 bases). V lost 5 bases to trimming and J lost 7 bases, with 17 bases between them. Germline-derived CDR1 and CDR2 are SEHNR and FQNEAQ (reference sequence). The CDR3 has 15 residues. CDR3 loop: CASSPGTGSAEKLFF. DNA of the CDR3: TGTGCCAGCAGCCCGGGAACAGGGTCGGCTGAAAAACTGTTTTTT.

This chain links TRBV3-1 with TRBJ2-5; D unresolved. In germline, CDR1 is LGHDT, CDR2 YNNKEL (reference sequence). V was pared by 2 bases and J by 3 bases, with 16 bases between. CDR3 size: 16 residues. CDR3 sequence reads: CASSQWGGYEEETQYF. As DNA, the CDR3 is TGTGCCAGCAGCCAATGGGGTGGGTACGAGGAAGAGACCCAGTACTTC.

In its sample, this clonotype was seen a few times. The chain is built from TRBV20-1 and TRBJ1-1; no firm D call. Per germline, CDR1 DFQATT and CDR2 SNEGSKA (reference sequence). Trimming removed 3 bases from V and 2 bases from J, with 7 bases in between. The CDR3 spans 12 residues. This chain's CDR3 is CSASLVNTEAFF. The CDR3 DNA follows: TGCAGTGCTAGTTTAGTTAACACTGAAGCTTTCTTT.

The rearrangement uses TRBV11-2 and TRBJ1-1, with D uncertain. This CDR3 has 12 residues. CDR1 is SGHAT and CDR2 is FQNNGV in the germline V gene. Trimming left V 7 bases short and J 5 bases short, with 11 bases between. DNA for the CDR3: TGTGCCAGCATTAAATGGGATACTGAAGCTTTCTTT. Protein: CASIKWDTEAFF.

V and J are TRBV7-9 and TRBJ2-3, with 8 bases fitting TRBD2. V trimming: 5 bases; J trimming: 2 bases; junction bases outside the gene matches: 15. The CDR3 totals 18 residues. The germline V gene has CDR1 SEHNR and CDR2 FQNEAQ (reference sequence). The CDR3 here is CASSPLSGLASITDTQYF. The CDR3 region has the DNA TGTGCCAGCAGCCCCCTAAGTGGACTAGCTTCCATCACAGATACGCAGTATTTT.

This clonotype was counted at least ten times. This chain connects TRBV20-1 to TRBJ1-4; no clear D gene. V lost 6 bases to trimming and J lost 8 bases, with 16 bases between them. CDR1 is DFQATT and CDR2 is SNEGSKA in the germline V gene (reference sequence). The CDR3 sequence is 13 residues long. The CDR3 bases are TGCAGTGCGACTTCACCCTCTGTCGAAAAACTGTTTTTT. Its protein product is CSATSPSVEKLFF.

The chain is built from TRBV6-1 and TRBJ2-2; D is ambiguous. The CDR3 loop spans 12 amino acids. CDR1 and CDR2 (germline): MNHNS, SASEGT. Trimming stripped 8 bases from V and 7 bases from J, with 11 bases between. The CDR3 sequence: CASRRVDGELFF. The CDR3 nucleotides are TGTGCCAGCCGTAGGGTTGACGGGGAGCTGTTTTTT.

The rearrangement joins TRBV29-1 to TRBJ2-7; the D is unclear. The CDR3 length is 11 residues. The ends were cut back, 6 bases at V and 2 bases at J, with 8 bases in the middle. CDR1 and CDR2 from the germline V gene are SQVTM and ANQGSEA. CDR3: CSVSYAYEQYF. The DNA of the CDR3 is TGCAGCGTCTCCTATGCCTACGAGCAGTACTTC.

The chain couples TRBV6-5 to TRBJ1-1, with TRBD1 as a possible D gene (6 bases). The V end was cut by 4 bases, the J end by 1 base, with 16 bases between. In germline, CDR1 is MNHEY, CDR2 SVGAGI. The CDR3 has 16 amino acids. The CDR3 protein is CASSFPPGGANTEAFF. CDR3 DNA: TGTGCCAGCAGTTTCCCTCCGGGGGGCGCGAACACTGAAGCTTTCTTT.

This clonotype has just a few counts. The rearrangement links TRBV30 to TRBJ1-2, with no clear D. The CDR3 sequence is 13 residues long. CDR1 and CDR2 from the germline V gene are GTSNPN and SVGIG (reference sequence). V was pared by 1 base and J by 0 bases, with 6 bases between. This CDR3 reads CAWSAGTNYGYTF. DNA for the CDR3: TGTGCCTGGAGTGCTGGGACTAACTATGGCTACACCTTC. Combining the CDR3 with reference TRBV30 and TRBJ1-2 gives the whole variable domain SQTIHQWPATLVQPVGSPLSLECTVEGTSNPNLYWYRQAAGRGLQLLFYSVGIGQISSEVPQNLSASRPQDRQFILSSKKLLLSDSGFYLCAWSAGTNYGYTFGSGTRLTVV.

This clonotype was counted many times. The genes are TRBV28 and TRBJ1-1, with TRBD1 identical over 10 bases. Unmatched junction bases numbered 5, after V lost 4 bases and J lost 6 bases. The germline V gene has CDR1 MDHEN and CDR2 SYDVKM. This CDR3 has 14 amino acids. The CDR3 DNA reads TGTGCCAGCAGTTACGGGACAGGGGCTCCTGAAGCTTTCTTT. It encodes CASSYGTGAPEAFF.

V is TRBV5-1 and J is TRBJ2-2; D possibly uses TRBD1 or TRBD2 (6 bases each). CDR3 length: 14 amino acids. Germline lookup yields CDR1 SGHRS and CDR2 YFSETQ. Trimming stripped 2 bases from V and 4 bases from J, with 9 bases between. The CDR3 here is CASSLGGITGELFF. In nucleotides, the CDR3 is TGCGCCAGCAGCTTAGGGGGGATCACCGGGGAGCTGTTTTTT.

This clonotype was recorded many times. The chain couples TRBV6-2 or TRBV6-3 to TRBJ1-2, with a tentative D call TRBD1 (6 bases). Germline CDR1 is MNHEY and CDR2 is SVGEGT. The CDR3 is 14 residues long. Trimming removed 5 bases from V and 4 bases from J, with 14 bases in between. DNA of the CDR3: TGTGCCAGCAGTCGTGGCACAGGGTTCTATGGCTACACCTTC. This translates into CASSRGTGFYGYTF.

CDR3: CASSSFGTVFHEQYF. CDR3 bases: TGTGCCAGCAGCTCCTTCGGGACAGTCTTCCACGAGCAGTACTTC. V gene TRBV28 combines with J gene TRBJ2-7, with TRBD1 matching over 7 bases. Looked up from germline, CDR1 is MDHEN and CDR2 is SYDVKM. Trimming cost V 6 bases and J 5 bases; bases outside gene matches: 13. The CDR3 has 15 amino acids.

V usage is TRBV12-3 or TRBV12-4 and J usage is TRBJ1-5; D not resolved. CDR3 length: 17 amino acids. V was clipped by 6 bases and J by 0 bases, with 18 bases between them. The CDR3: CASSLKASLNSNQPQHF. CDR3 nucleotides: TGTGCCAGCAGCCTTAAGGCTAGCCTAAATAGCAATCAGCCCCAGCATTTT.

This clonotype appeared a few times. This rearrangement joins TRBV20-1 to TRBJ2-5; tentative D call: TRBD2 (5 bases). Germline-derived CDR1 and CDR2 are DFQATT and SNEGSKA (reference sequence). Trimming shortened V by 4 bases and J by 6 bases, and 9 bases separated the two germline ends. This CDR3 is 11 amino acids long. Here the CDR3 reads CSATGMQTQYF. The CDR3 DNA reads as TGCAGTGCTACGGGGATGCAGACCCAGTACTTC.